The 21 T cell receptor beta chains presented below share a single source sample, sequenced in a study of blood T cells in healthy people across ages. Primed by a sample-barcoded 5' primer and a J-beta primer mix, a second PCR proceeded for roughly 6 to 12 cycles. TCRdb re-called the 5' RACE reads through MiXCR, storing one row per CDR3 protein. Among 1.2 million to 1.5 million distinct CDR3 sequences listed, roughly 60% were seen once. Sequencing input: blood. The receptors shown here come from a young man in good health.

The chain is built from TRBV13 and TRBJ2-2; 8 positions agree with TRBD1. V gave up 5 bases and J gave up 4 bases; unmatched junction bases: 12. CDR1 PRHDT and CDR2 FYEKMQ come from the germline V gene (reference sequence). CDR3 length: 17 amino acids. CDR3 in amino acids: CASSRADREKGTGELFF. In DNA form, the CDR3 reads TGTGCCAGCAGCCGAGCGGACAGGGAAAAAGGCACCGGGGAGCTGTTTTTT.

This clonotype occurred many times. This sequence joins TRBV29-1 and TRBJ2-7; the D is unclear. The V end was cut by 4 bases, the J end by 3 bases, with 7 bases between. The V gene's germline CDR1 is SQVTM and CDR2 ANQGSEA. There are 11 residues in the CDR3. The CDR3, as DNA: TGCAGCGTTGGCGGAGACTACGAGCAGTACTTC. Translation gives CSVGGDYEQYF.

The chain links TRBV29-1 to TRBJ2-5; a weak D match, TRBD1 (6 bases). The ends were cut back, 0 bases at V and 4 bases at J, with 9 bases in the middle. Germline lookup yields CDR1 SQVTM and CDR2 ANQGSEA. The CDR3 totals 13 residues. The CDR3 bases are TGCAGCGTTGAAGACCAGGGGAGAGAGACCCAGTACTTC. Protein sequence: CSVEDQGRETQYF.

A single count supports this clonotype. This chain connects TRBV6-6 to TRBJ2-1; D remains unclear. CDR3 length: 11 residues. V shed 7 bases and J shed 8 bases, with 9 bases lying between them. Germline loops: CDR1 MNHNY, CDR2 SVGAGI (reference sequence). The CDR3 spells CASTSYDEQFF. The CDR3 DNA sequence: TGTGCCAGCACTAGTTACGATGAGCAGTTCTTC.

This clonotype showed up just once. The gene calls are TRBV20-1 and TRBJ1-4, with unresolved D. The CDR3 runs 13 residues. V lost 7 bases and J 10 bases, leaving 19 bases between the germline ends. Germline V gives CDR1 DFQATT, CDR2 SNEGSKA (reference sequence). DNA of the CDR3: TGCAGTGTGCTCGGGCCGGAGCTTGGAAAACTGTTTTTT. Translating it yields CSVLGPELGKLFF.

As DNA, the CDR3 is TGCGCCAGCAGCCAAGCCCCGGGACAGGGTCCCTACGAGCAGTACTTC. It yields the protein CASSQAPGQGPYEQYF. This chain links TRBV4-1 with TRBJ2-7; 9 bases line up with TRBD1. There are 16 residues in the CDR3. V gave up 1 base and J gave up 2 bases; unmatched junction bases: 6. The germline V gene has CDR1 MGHRA and CDR2 YSYEKL.

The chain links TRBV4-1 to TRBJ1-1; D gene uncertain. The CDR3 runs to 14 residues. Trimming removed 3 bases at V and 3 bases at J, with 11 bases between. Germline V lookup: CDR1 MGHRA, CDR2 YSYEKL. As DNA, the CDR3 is TGCGCCAGCAGCCATCGGTCGGCTCACACTGAAGCTTTCTTT. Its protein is CASSHRSAHTEAFF.

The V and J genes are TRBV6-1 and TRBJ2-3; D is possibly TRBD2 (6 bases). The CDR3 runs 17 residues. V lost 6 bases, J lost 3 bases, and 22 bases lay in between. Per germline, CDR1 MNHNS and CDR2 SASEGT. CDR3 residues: CASRSSSFGLATDTQYF. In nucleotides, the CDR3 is TGTGCCAGCAGGTCGAGTAGCTTCGGGCTAGCGACAGATACGCAGTATTTT.

This CDR3 is CATSGWGQETQYF. The CDR3 DNA reads as TGTGCCACCTCAGGCTGGGGCCAAGAGACCCAGTACTTC. The chain uses TRBV27 and TRBJ2-5; D is uncertain. The CDR3 has 13 amino acids. V was shortened by 10 bases and J by 1 base, with 13 bases between the two germline ends. Per the germline V gene, CDR1 is MNHEY and CDR2 is SMNVEV (reference sequence).

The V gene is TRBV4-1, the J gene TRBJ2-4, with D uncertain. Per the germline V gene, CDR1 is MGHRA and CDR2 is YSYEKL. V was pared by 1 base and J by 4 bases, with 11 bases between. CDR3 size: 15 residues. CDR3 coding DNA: TGCGCCAGCAGCCAAGGGCTAATGGATAAAAACATTCAGTACTTC. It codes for CASSQGLMDKNIQYF.

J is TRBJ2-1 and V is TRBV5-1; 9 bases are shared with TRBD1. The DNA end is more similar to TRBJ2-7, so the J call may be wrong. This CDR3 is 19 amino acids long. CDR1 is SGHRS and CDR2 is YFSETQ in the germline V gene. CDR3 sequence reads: CASSPQVIWDRDLYNEQYF. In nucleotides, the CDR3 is TGCGCCAGCAGCCCGCAGGTTATTTGGGACAGGGACCTCTACAATGAGCAGTACTTC.

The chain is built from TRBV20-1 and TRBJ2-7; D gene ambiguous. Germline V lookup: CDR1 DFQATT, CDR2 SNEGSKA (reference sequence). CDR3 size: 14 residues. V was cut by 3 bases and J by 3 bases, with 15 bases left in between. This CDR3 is CSARDPWTYYEQYF. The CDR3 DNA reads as TGCAGTGCTAGGGACCCCTGGACCTACTACGAGCAGTACTTC.

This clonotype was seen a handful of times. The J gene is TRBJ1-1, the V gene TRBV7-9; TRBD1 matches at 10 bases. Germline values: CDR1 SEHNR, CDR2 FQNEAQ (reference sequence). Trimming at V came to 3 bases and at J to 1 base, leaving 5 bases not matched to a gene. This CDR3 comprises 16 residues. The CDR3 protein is CASSFRDRGENTEAFF. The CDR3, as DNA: TGTGCCAGCAGCTTCCGGGACAGGGGTGAGAACACTGAAGCTTTCTTT.

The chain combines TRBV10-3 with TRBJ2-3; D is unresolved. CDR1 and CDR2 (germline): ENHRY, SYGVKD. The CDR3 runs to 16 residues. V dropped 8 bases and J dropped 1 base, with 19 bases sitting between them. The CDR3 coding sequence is TGTGCCATCGGTGGTCCCGGGCCGGAGCGCACAGATACGCAGTATTTT. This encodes CAIGGPGPERTDTQYF.

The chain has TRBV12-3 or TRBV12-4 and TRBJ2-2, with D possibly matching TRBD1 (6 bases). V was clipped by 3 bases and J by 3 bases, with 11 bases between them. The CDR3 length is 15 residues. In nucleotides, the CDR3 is TGTGCCAGCAGTTTGGCAGGGGACCACACCGGGGAGCTGTTTTTT. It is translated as CASSLAGDHTGELFF.

DNA of the CDR3: TGTGCCAGCAGCCCCCGGACAGATCGGCGACCTGGGGCCAACGTCCTGACTTTC. Protein: CASSPRTDRRPGANVLTF. The chain couples TRBV7-9 to TRBJ2-6, with TRBD1 as a possible D gene (6 bases). With 5 bases removed from V and 2 bases from J, the gap between germline ends came to 19 bases. The CDR3 is made up of 18 amino acids. Germline CDR1 reads SEHNR; CDR2 reads FQNEAQ (reference sequence).

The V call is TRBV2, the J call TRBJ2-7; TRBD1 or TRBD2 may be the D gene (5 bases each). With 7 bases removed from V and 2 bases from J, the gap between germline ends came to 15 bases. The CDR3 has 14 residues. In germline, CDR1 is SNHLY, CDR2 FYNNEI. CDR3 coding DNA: TGTGCCAGCATATCGGGACGGCTAGCCTACGAGCAGTACTTC. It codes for CASISGRLAYEQYF.

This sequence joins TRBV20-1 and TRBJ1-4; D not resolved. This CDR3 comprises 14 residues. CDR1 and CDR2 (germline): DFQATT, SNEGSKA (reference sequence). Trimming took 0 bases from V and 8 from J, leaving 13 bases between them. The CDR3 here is CSARDETTGEKLFF. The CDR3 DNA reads TGCAGTGCTAGAGATGAGACGACTGGGGAAAAACTGTTTTTT.

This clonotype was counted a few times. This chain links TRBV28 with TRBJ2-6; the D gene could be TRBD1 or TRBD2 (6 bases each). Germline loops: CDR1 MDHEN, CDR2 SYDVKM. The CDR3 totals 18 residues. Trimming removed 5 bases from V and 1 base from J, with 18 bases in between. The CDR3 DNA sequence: TGTGCCAGCAGTGGGGGGACACTCCCTTGGTCTGGGGCCAACGTCCTGACTTTC. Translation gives CASSGGTLPWSGANVLTF. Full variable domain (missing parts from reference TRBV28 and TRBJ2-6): DVKVTQSSRYLVKRTGEKVFLECVQDMDHENMFWYRQDPGLGLRLIYFSYDVKMKEKGDIPEGYSVSREKKERFSLILESASTNQTSMYLCASSGGTLPWSGANVLTFGAGSRLTVL.

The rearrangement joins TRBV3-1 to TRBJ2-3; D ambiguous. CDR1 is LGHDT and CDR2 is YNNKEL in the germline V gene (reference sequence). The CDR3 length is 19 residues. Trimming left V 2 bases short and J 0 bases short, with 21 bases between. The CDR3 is CASSQSLQIPLLSTDTQYF. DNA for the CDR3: TGTGCCAGCAGCCAATCATTACAAATCCCCCTCCTTAGCACAGATACGCAGTATTTT.

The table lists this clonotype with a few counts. CDR3 in DNA: TGCAGCGTTGAAGATCAGAACTCCTACGAGCAGTACTTC. It codes for CSVEDQNSYEQYF. The genes are TRBV29-1 and TRBJ2-7; no clear D. The CDR3 sequence is 13 residues long. Trimming removed 0 bases from V and 0 bases from J, with 6 bases in between. Germline CDR1 and CDR2: SQVTM and ANQGSEA.